This T cell receptor beta chain was captured in a study of blood T cell repertoires in COVID-19. The CDR3 runs to 11 residues. Germline CDR1 SGHAT, CDR2 FQNNGV. V lost 6 bases, J lost 7 bases, and 9 bases lay in between. Data came from immunoSEQ multiplex PCR; TCRdb stores just in-frame clones and leaves some out. The sample yields 300,000 or so clones, 85% to 90% seen once. Participant age was about 18 to 89 years, and participants resided in roughly 24 US areas. Clinical history reported by participants formed the basis on which cohorts were assigned. This clone was observed a handful of times. The specimen sequenced was PBMCs or T cells enriched from blood (not recorded which). The V call is TRBV11-2, the J call TRBJ1-1; D is ambiguous. This TCR derives from a woman under 30 who had recovered from COVID-19. In nucleotides, the CDR3 is TGTGCCAGCAGGAGAGAGAGTGAAGCTTTCTTT. Encoded protein: CASRRESEAFF. Based on the CDR3 plus reference TRBV11-2 and TRBJ1-1, the full variable domain is EAGVAQSPRYKIIEKRQSVAFWCNPISGHATLYWYQQILGQGPKLLIQFQNNGVVDDSQLPKDRFSAERLKGVDSTLKIQPAKLEDSAVYLCASRRESEAFFGQGTRLTVV.